The text below deals with one T cell receptor beta chain. Its antigen is undetermined. The entirety of the isolated RNA underwent reverse transcription, so expressed TCRB transcripts were sequenced. Libraries were prepared by immunoSEQ multiplex PCR; TCRdb keeps only in-frame clonotypes and omits some of them. The table has a few hundred thousand clones, approximately 11% seen once; the top ten hold 1% to 1.5%. The sample belongs to a study of beta chain features in type 1 diabetes. Study information: Healthy donors and patients had similar age, gender and cell yields.

Study-level points and caveats: The naive, central memory and Treg TCRB repertoires showed an apparent similarity that was greater among patients than among healthy donors. Cells carrying high TCR expression could end up over-represented when cDNA is sequenced.

The CDR3 length is 14 residues. V lost 6 bases and J lost 2, with 11 bases in between. CDR1 ENHRY and CDR2 SYGVKD come from the germline V gene. The specimen was central memory CD4+ T cells from blood. This receptor was identified in a man between 18 and 35 years old in good health. The chain has TRBV10-3 and TRBJ1-5; tentative D call: TRBD1 (5 bases). CDR3 DNA: TGTGCCATCAGCCGGGACGGCGGCAATCAGCCCCAGCATTTT. Residues: CAISRDGGNQPQHF.